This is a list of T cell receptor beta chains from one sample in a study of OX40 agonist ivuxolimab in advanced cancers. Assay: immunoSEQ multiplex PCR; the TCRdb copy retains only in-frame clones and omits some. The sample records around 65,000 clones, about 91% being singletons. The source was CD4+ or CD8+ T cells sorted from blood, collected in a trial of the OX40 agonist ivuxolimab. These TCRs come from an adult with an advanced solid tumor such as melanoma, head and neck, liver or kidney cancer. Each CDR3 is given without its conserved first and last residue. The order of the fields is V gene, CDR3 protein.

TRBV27 ARTREDYGYT
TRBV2 ASSEALQGPRVNTGELF
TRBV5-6 ASSIGTNPYEQY
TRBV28 ASSDRDIPYEQY
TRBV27 ASIYGRGQVRYEQY
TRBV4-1 ASSLDRGNTEAF
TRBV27 ASRDGRQQY
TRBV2 ASSLYDRGAEYNEQF
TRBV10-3 AISDLFGTANTGELF
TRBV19 ASSYGGTEAF
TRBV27 ASSLSLRGRSETQY
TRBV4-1 ASSHRGLRLFHEQY
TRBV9 ASSTYGTSDSNEQF
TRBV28 ASSLAADNYGYT
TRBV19 ASNPTAGIYNEQF
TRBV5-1 ASSFATDEQF
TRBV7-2 ASSLAPLAASYNEQF
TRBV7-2 ASGPPGTGGDYGYT
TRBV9 ASSVGSGTGDYEQY
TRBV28 ASSLKSRVWETQY
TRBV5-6 ASSPPSSYEQY
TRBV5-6 ASSQPGESSYNEQF
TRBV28 ASSRRWDSDNYGYT
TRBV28 ASSLAGEYEQY
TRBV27 ASSFGSGYGYT
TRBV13 ASSSGLYGYT
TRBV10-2 ASSDGRTSYEQY
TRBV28 ASSQTSGRAFSPY
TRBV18 ASSPPDPYGYT
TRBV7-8 ASSLTGSGSPTDTQY
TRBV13 ASSSRRQGSGANVLT
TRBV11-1 ASSLEPLWGASYEQY
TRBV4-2 ASSFRTEKLF
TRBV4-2 ASSQDWREMTGELF
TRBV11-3 ASSRRTVNTEAF
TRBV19 ASSGRVYQETQY
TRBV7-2 ASSLELASTYEQY
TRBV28 ASKTQGADGYGYT
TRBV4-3 ASSQDRSFRTGELF
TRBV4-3 ASSQDLGGTDTQY
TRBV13 ASSGGSGTPRIPLFDEQY
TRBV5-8 ASSLGSNTEAF
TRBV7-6 ASSWADRGLEKLF
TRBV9 ASSVEAQGGSNEKLF
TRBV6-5 ASSYSIGGAYEQY